This T cell receptor beta chain was sequenced during a study of early T cells in non-severe SARS-CoV-2 infection. Study at large: Unsorted whole-blood RNA was sequenced in bulk, leaving chains unpaired.

Study-level points and caveats: Matching results from VDJdb favored anti-spike CD8 responses, leaving private and CD4 specificities undetected.

There are many counts of this clonotype. Its specificity is unknown. Unique molecular identifiers (one per individual cDNA molecule) were attached. TCRdb used MiXCR to reprocess the 5' RACE reads, holding one entry per CDR3 protein. The data contain tens of thousands of distinct CDR3 sequences, more than 15% of them singletons. The CDR3 sequence is 11 residues long. Trimming stripped 6 bases from V and 6 bases from J, with 9 bases between. Germline V gives CDR1 DFQATT, CDR2 SNEGSKA (reference sequence). The rearrangement joins TRBV20-1 to TRBJ2-4; unclear D gene. Specimen: whole blood, collected at baseline. The sequence came from an adult who was a healthcare worker with PCR-confirmed SARS-CoV-2 infection or an uninfected control (not recorded which). CDR3 sequence reads: CSARSRNIQYF. The CDR3 bases are TGCAGTGCAAGGAGTAGAAACATTCAGTACTTC.